This TCR beta chain was recorded in a study of T cells after yellow fever vaccination. Study-level results: The secondary response was weaker but peaked faster, day 5 versus 15.

TCR cDNA, made by 5'RACE template switching, carried an added universal primer site and UMIs. Each CDR3 protein gets one entry after TCRdb re-called the 5' RACE reads with MiXCR. The sample lists about 580,000 distinct CDR3 sequences; about a sixth were seen once. J lost 2 bases, V lost 6 bases, and 6 bases had no gene match. Per germline, CDR1 MNHEY and CDR2 SVGEGT. CDR3 length equals 14 residues. This clonotype was detected a few times. As yet, its antigen is unknown. The sample consisted of PBMCs, taken roughly 5 days after the first yellow fever vaccination. The TCR sequence derives from a man younger than 30 who received the YFV17D yellow fever vaccine. V usage is TRBV6-2 or TRBV6-3 and J usage is TRBJ2-5; 7 bases fit TRBD2. The CDR3 nucleotides are TGTGCCAGCAGCGGACTAGGACAACAAGAGACCCAGTACTTC. Residues: CASSGLGQQETQYF.